The 20 T cell receptor beta chains listed next were all sequenced from one sample in a study of shared clonotypes between healthy human individuals. This table comes from immunoSEQ multiplex PCR, and its TCRdb copy is limited to in-frame clones, with some not included. Among some 1,600,000 clones, 95% to 99% were seen once, and the ten largest hold 0.45%. The sample consisted of naive CD4+ T cells sorted from blood. Subset denoted: CD45RA+ positively selected. The receptors originated from a man younger than 45 in good health.

J is TRBJ2-5 and V is TRBV15; tentative D call: TRBD2 (5 bases). V lost 4 bases, J lost 4 bases, and 16 bases lay in between. Germline V gives CDR1 LNHNV, CDR2 YYDKDF (reference sequence). The CDR3 extends over 15 amino acids. The chain's CDR3 is CATSKDRISVETQYF. The CDR3 DNA is TGTGCCACCAGCAAAGATCGTATTAGCGTAGAGACCCAGTACTTC.

This chain uses TRBV14 with TRBJ1-1; a weak D match, TRBD1 (6 bases). The CDR3 loop spans 14 amino acids. Per germline, CDR1 SGHDN and CDR2 FVKESK. With 2 bases removed from V and 1 base from J, the gap between germline ends came to 8 bases. The CDR3 sequence: CASSQRGGNTEAFF. The CDR3 coding sequence is TGTGCCAGCAGCCAAAGGGGGGGGAACACTGAAGCTTTCTTT.

V and J are TRBV27 and TRBJ2-1; TRBD2 matches at 8 bases. V dropped 6 bases and J dropped 1; count of bases not matched to a gene: 2. The CDR3 sequence is 14 residues long. Germline CDR1 is MNHEY and CDR2 is SMNVEV (reference sequence). The CDR3 here is CASRREVSYNEQFF. CDR3 sequence (DNA): TGTGCCAGCAGGCGGGAGGTATCCTACAATGAGCAGTTCTTC.

V and J are TRBV30 and TRBJ2-1; D is uncertain. The CDR3 contains 12 residues. Trimming took 2 bases from V and 7 from J, leaving 9 bases between them. Germline lookup yields CDR1 GTSNPN and CDR2 SVGIG (reference sequence). The CDR3 bases are TGTGCCTGGAGTCGCCGGTTTAATGAGCAGTTCTTC. Its protein product is CAWSRRFNEQFF. Full variable domain (rest looked up from reference TRBV30 and TRBJ2-1): SQTIHQWPATLVQPVGSPLSLECTVEGTSNPNLYWYRQAAGRGLQLLFYSVGIGQISSEVPQNLSASRPQDRQFILSSKKLLLSDSGFYLCAWSRRFNEQFFGPGTRLTVL.

The DNA of the CDR3 is TGCGCCAGCAGTCCACTAGCGGGAGAGGGCCACACCACAGATACGCAGTATTTT. Encoded protein: CASSPLAGEGHTTDTQYF. V is TRBV10-1 and J is TRBJ2-3; the match to TRBD2 covers 11 bases. Unmatched junction bases numbered 12, after V lost 5 bases and J lost 2 bases. Germline CDR1 WNHNN, CDR2 SYGVQD (reference sequence). The CDR3 consists of 18 residues.

The rearrangement uses TRBV28 and TRBJ2-4; the match to TRBD1 covers 7 bases. In germline, CDR1 is MDHEN, CDR2 SYDVKM. The CDR3 runs to 15 residues. V lost 4 bases to trimming and J lost 0 bases; unmatched junction nucleotides: 3. The CDR3 DNA follows: TGTGCCAGCAGTTCAGGACAGGCAGCCAAAAACATTCAGTACTTC. Amino acid sequence: CASSSGQAAKNIQYF.

The V gene is TRBV5-4, the J gene TRBJ2-7; 7 nucleotides align to TRBD1. Germline loops: CDR1 SGHNT, CDR2 YYREEE (reference sequence). The trim removed 3 bases at V and 0 bases at J, leaving 6 bases unmatched. This CDR3 comprises 15 residues. In DNA, the CDR3 is TGTGCCAGCAGCTCACCCGGGACAGCCTCCTACGAGCAGTACTTC. Translation gives CASSSPGTASYEQYF. The variable domain in full, with the rest retrieved from reference TRBV5-4 and TRBJ2-7, is ETGVTQSPTHLIKTRGQQVTLRCSSQSGHNTVSWYQQALGQGPQFIFQYYREEENGRGNFPPRFSGLQFPNYSSELNVNALELDDSALYLCASSSPGTASYEQYFGPGTRLTVT.

V is TRBV6-1 and J is TRBJ2-6; D uncertain. The germline V gene encodes CDR1 MNHNS and CDR2 SASEGT. V was cut by 6 bases and J by 2 bases, with 11 bases left in between. This CDR3 is 15 amino acids long. For the CDR3, the DNA is TGTGCCAGCAGACCCGAAAGGGCTGGGGCCAACGTCCTGACTTTC. Encoded protein: CASRPERAGANVLTF.

The chain joins TRBV19 to TRBJ1-5; tentatively, D is TRBD1 (6 bases). The CDR3 has 16 residues. Germline CDR1 is LNHDA and CDR2 is SQIVND (reference sequence). Trimming left V 2 bases short and J 0 bases short, with 11 bases between. The CDR3 reads CASSITRQVSNQPQHF. The CDR3 DNA reads as TGTGCCAGTAGTATAACCCGACAGGTTAGCAATCAGCCCCAGCATTTT.

The rearrangement joins TRBV2 to TRBJ1-1; no definite D call. Germline V gene data show CDR1 as SNHLY and CDR2 as FYNNEI. Trimming cost V 0 bases and J 7 bases, with 15 bases left between them. CDR3 length: 15 amino acids. CDR3 coding DNA: TGTGCCAGCAGTGAAGCGCTTCGGAGGGCGGTTGAAGCTTTCTTT. Translated, it gives CASSEALRRAVEAFF.

V gene TRBV5-1 combines with J gene TRBJ2-7, with a weak D call TRBD1 (6 bases). Germline lookup yields CDR1 SGHRS and CDR2 YFSETQ. V was trimmed by 2 bases and J by 2 bases, leaving 11 bases between them. CDR3 length equals 14 residues. CDR3 sequence (DNA): TGCGCCAGCAGCTTACTGGACAGTACCTACGAGCAGTACTTC. Translation: CASSLLDSTYEQYF.

The chain employs TRBV4-3 and TRBJ2-6; D not resolved. Germline assignment: CDR1 LGHNA and CDR2 YSLEER. The CDR3 has 18 amino acids. Trimming shortened V by 0 bases and J by 0 bases, and 12 bases separated the two germline ends. CDR3 protein: CASSQEASPSSGANVLTF. CDR3 sequence (DNA): TGCGCCAGCAGCCAAGAGGCGAGCCCGAGCTCTGGGGCCAACGTCCTGACTTTC.

This clone was seen only once. The chain is built from TRBV2 and TRBJ2-2; D is unresolved. Germline CDR1 and CDR2: SNHLY and FYNNEI. Trimming left V 6 bases short and J 5 bases short, with 7 bases between. The CDR3 is 12 amino acids. CDR3 in amino acids: CASRVHTGELFF. In DNA form, the CDR3 reads TGTGCCAGCAGGGTACATACCGGGGAGCTGTTTTTT.

J is TRBJ2-2 and V is TRBV30, with D hard to call. The CDR3 runs 13 residues. The germline V gene has CDR1 GTSNPN and CDR2 SVGIG (reference sequence). Trimming pared 1 base from V and 2 bases from J, leaving 5 bases between. CDR3 in DNA: TGTGCCTGGAGTGAAGGAAACACCGGGGAGCTGTTTTTT. As protein: CAWSEGNTGELFF.

The CDR3 sequence is CASSASGPPGANVLTF. Here the CDR3 DNA reads TGTGCCAGCAGCGCAAGCGGGCCACCTGGGGCCAACGTCCTGACTTTC. J is TRBJ2-6 and V is TRBV9; possible D gene TRBD2, 6 bases. This CDR3 has 16 residues. V was cut by 3 bases and J by 2 bases, with 12 bases left in between. Germline CDR1 is SGDLS and CDR2 is YYNGEE.

V is TRBV7-9 and J is TRBJ2-2; TRBD2 might be the D (5 bases). V lost 1 base and J lost 1, with 10 bases in between. Germline lookup yields CDR1 SEHNR and CDR2 FQNEAQ (reference sequence). The CDR3 covers 16 residues. The CDR3 is CASSLVGGRNTGELFF. As DNA, the CDR3 is TGTGCCAGCAGCTTAGTCGGAGGCCGGAACACCGGGGAGCTGTTTTTT.

As concerns this clone: Other DNA variants within this sample encode the same CDR3. This chain uses TRBV9 with TRBJ1-1; D not resolved. Germline V gene data show CDR1 as SGDLS and CDR2 as YYNGEE. Between the trimmed V and J ends, which lost 0 bases and 0 bases, there was a span of 3 bases. The CDR3 extends over 13 amino acids. The CDR3 loop is CASSVGMNTEAFF. The DNA for the CDR3 is TGTGCCAGCAGCGTAGGGATGAACACTGAAGCTTTCTTT.

With respect to this clone: Other nucleotide sequences in the sample specify the same CDR3. The J gene is TRBJ2-7, the V gene TRBV19; D unresolved. Trimming cost V 3 bases and J 2 bases, with 8 bases left between them. Germline loops: CDR1 LNHDA, CDR2 SQIVND (reference sequence). This CDR3 has 13 residues. The CDR3 coding sequence is TGTGCCAGTAGTATCGAAGGACCCTACGAGCAGTACTTC. This encodes CASSIEGPYEQYF.

The J gene is TRBJ1-1, the V gene TRBV10-1; perhaps TRBD1 as D (5 bases). V was trimmed by 5 bases and J by 4 bases, leaving 5 bases between them. The CDR3 sequence is 11 residues long. Looked up from germline, CDR1 is WNHNN and CDR2 is SYGVQD (reference sequence). CDR3 sequence reads: CASSRGTEAFF. The DNA of the CDR3 is TGCGCCAGCAGTAGGGGCACTGAAGCTTTCTTT.

The chain carries TRBV11-3 and TRBJ2-7; unclear D gene. Germline V gene sequence: CDR1 SGHNT, CDR2 YENEEA. This CDR3 region has 13 residues. V lost 5 bases to trimming and J lost 6 bases, with 14 bases between them. CDR3 loop: CASSQTYSGEQYF. The CDR3 DNA is TGTGCCAGCAGCCAGACCTATTCCGGCGAGCAGTACTTC.